The entry that follows covers one T cell receptor beta chain sequence. The table lists this clonotype with a few counts. Its binding antigen is unknown. No base quality information exists; no much larger clone differs at one position. The TCR beta CDR3 regions were amplified from RNA transcripts. For the first round of RT-PCR on the TCR CDR3, the HTBI primer set was used together with the Qiagen OneStep RT-PCR kit. Libraries were constructed in a second round of multiplex PCR, after which size selection and purification were carried out. Sequencing of the libraries was done on an Illumina HiSeq2000 using paired-end 100 bp reads. The paper's processing steps were these. SOAPnuke was used to process the raw data, throwing out any read that contained adapters or uncalled bases, had a mean Phred below 15, or lacked an exact constant-primer or identifier match. High-quality paired reads were merged using COPE v1.2.5, and each unique nucleotide sequence was defined as a clonotype. MiTCR v1.1 was used to align clonotypes to the IMGT TRBV, TRBD and TRBJ reference segments. The analysis was restricted to V-J combinations with a frequency above 0.0001, which together covered approximately 99% of the repertoires. A TCS score was defined as the ratio between F50 (clonal expansion) and ExV (chaos), using BLOSUM62-based TCRdist between CDR3 peptides within each V-J. Welch's t-statistics and random forest reduced 500 to 550 V-J features to 10 to 15, which were used in a naive Bayes classifier (R e1071). Clones were called with MiXCR by TCRdb after fastp trimmed the public reads at Q25, and only in-frame beta chains were retained. Each CDR3 protein appears once, grouped with its most common genes and DNA. The V and J calls and clone size are TCRdb's, not the authors'. Recorded for this sample are about 740,000 distinct CDR3 sequences; around 13% of them occurred a single time. The ten top clones hold 9.5% to 13% of the sample.

CDR1 is given as LNHDA and CDR2 as SQIVND, both from the germline V gene (reference sequence). From the cysteine up to the phenylalanine, the CDR3 has a length of 14 residues. CDR3 DNA only is kept here, 42 bases in frame from base 1. V is cut by 4 bases and J by 6 bases, and the space between the germline ends is 13 bases. Stable Graves' hyperthyroidism was defined as the absence of progression to ophthalmopathy over 18 months of follow-up. Hyperthyroidism patients were newly diagnosed, had a disease duration of under 2 months, and were aged 18 to 65 years. Exclusion was applied to patients with uncontrolled infections, other autoimmune diseases, pregnancy or lactation. Diagnoses were based on clinical symptoms, serum thyroxine and TRAb, thyroid ultrasound and orbital computed tomography. PBMCs were separated from over 9 ml of fresh peripheral blood using Ficoll-Paque density gradient centrifugation. Trizol reagent was used to extract total RNA, and RNA quality was then checked on an Agilent 2100 Bioanalyzer.

The sample originates from a study of T cells in Graves' hyperthyroidism and ophthalmopathy (dated by TCRdb to the late 2010s). With respect to the entire study: Peripheral blood was collected at initial diagnosis, before any treatment. After blood sampling, hyperthyroidism patients were treated with methimazole at a starting dose of 30 mg daily, and ophthalmopathy patients were treated with high-dose intravenous methylprednisolone. The paper reports TCR Vbeta CDR3 sequencing of over 130 peripheral blood samples: fewer than 50 ophthalmopathy, over 70 hyperthyroidism and around 17 progressor patients. An independent validation cohort of under 20 hyperthyroidism patients and about 15 patients who later progressed to ophthalmopathy tested prospective prediction of ophthalmopathy. For training and testing, the approximately 92 patients in the discovery cohort were randomly divided in a 7:3 ratio. A discovery cohort of about a hundred patients, roughly 40 with Graves' ophthalmopathy and roughly 59 with stable Graves' hyperthyroidism, was used to find distinguishing TCR V-J signatures. In addition, the study compared T-cell repertoires in thyroid tissue and in blood from roughly 6 Graves' hyperthyroidism patients. Broader findings and caveats from the paper: In cross-validation, a model built on a 13 V-J signature told ophthalmopathy apart from stable hyperthyroidism with approximately 90% sensitivity and about 81% specificity, and in testing the same model reached 80%/75%. In validation, progression to ophthalmopathy was predicted by the model with around 71% sensitivity and 72% to 80% specificity, a median of about 6 months before onset. No statistical method was used to set the sample size in advance, and investigators knew the group allocation. Most expanded thyroid clonotypes (frequency above 0.001) were also found in blood, which suggests that blood repertoires may mirror thyroid immune responses.

The sequenced material came from blood. The sequence joins TRBV19 to TRBJ2-1; the D assignment is uncertain and may be TRBD1 or TRBD2, with 6 bases supporting each. This TCR was recovered from a woman between 18 and 29 years old with Graves' hyperthyroidism. Here the CDR3 is given as CASSTDGGGNEQFF. Read as DNA, the sequence is TGTGCCAGTAGTACCGACGGGGGCGGCAATGAGCAGTTCTTC.